Listed below are T cell receptor beta chains from one sample, sequenced in a study of pediatric ulcerative colitis. Repertoires were generated with immunoSEQ multiplex PCR, while TCRdb's copy carries only in-frame clones and drops some. The sample shows approximately 5,200 clones, around 89% of them seen only once. The source material was blood. The origin of the receptors is a boy aged 5-17 years with mild ulcerative colitis. The CDR3 runs from the conserved cysteine through the conserved F or W. D genes are given only for firm matches. Some rows have no size entry. The others give once, few or many, or a class for an expanded clone.

D gene	V gene	clone size	J gene	CDR3 protein	CDR3 DNA
NA	TRBV27	large	TRBJ2-7	CASSFGSSGEQYF	TGTGCCAGCAGCTTTGGGAGCTCGGGAGAGCAGTACTTC
NA	TRBV5-6	NA	TRBJ2-7	CASSLRPELSYEQYF	TGTGCCAGCAGCTTGAGGCCGGAGCTTTCCTACGAGCAGTACTTC
NA	TRBV30	once	TRBJ2-3	CAWSYFTGGITDTQYF	TGTGCCTGGAGTTACTTCACCGGAGGGATTACAGATACGCAGTATTTT
TRBD1	TRBV19	NA	TRBJ2-7	CASSNTGGTYEQYF	TGTGCCAGTAGTAATACAGGGGGTACCTACGAGCAGTACTTC
NA	TRBV6-5	NA	TRBJ1-1	CASRLQNTEAFF	TGTGCCAGCAGATTACAGAACACTGAAGCTTTCTTT
NA	TRBV30	NA	TRBJ2-5	CAWSQGETQYF	TGTGCCTGGAGCCAAGGAGAGACCCAGTACTTC
NA	TRBV4-1	NA	TRBJ2-2	CASSQEGRLAHTGELFF	TGCGCCAGCAGCCAAGAAGGGCGGCTAGCTCACACCGGGGAGCTGTTTTTT
NA	TRBV9	NA	TRBJ1-3	CASSVGPSGNTIYF	TGTGCCAGCAGCGTCGGACCCTCTGGAAACACCATATATTTT
TRBD2	TRBV11-2	NA	TRBJ2-3	CASSHEREQYTDTQYF	TGTGCCAGCAGCCATGAGCGGGAGCAGTACACAGATACGCAGTATTTT
NA	TRBV27	NA	TRBJ1-4	CASSLLLATNEKLFF	TGTGCCAGCAGTTTATTACTTGCAACTAATGAAAAACTGTTTTTT
NA	TRBV5-4	NA	TRBJ2-7	CASSLYFSAGAMDEQYF	TGTGCCAGCAGCTTGTATTTTTCAGCAGGGGCGATGGACGAGCAGTACTTC
TRBD2	TRBV6-1	NA	TRBJ2-3	CASSDIAGSTDTQYF	TGTGCCAGCAGTGATATAGCGGGAAGCACAGATACGCAGTATTTT
NA	TRBV7-2	NA	TRBJ1-2	CASSQDGYYGYTF	TGTGCCAGCAGCCAAGACGGCTACTATGGCTACACCTTC
TRBD1	TRBV5-4	NA	TRBJ1-6	CASSRGQGDYRSPLHF	TGTGCCAGCAGCCGGGGACAGGGGGACTACCGTTCACCCCTCCACTTT
NA	TRBV7-9	NA	TRBJ1-1	CASSVRGDTEAFF	TGTGCCAGCAGCGTAAGGGGGGACACTGAAGCTTTCTTT
TRBD1	TRBV19	NA	TRBJ1-5	CASGDRPNQPQHF	TGTGCCAGTGGGGACAGGCCTAATCAGCCCCAGCATTTT
NA	TRBV6-1	NA	TRBJ2-7	CASEVNVRLYEQYF	TGTGCCAGCGAAGTGAACGTAAGGTTGTACGAGCAGTACTTC
TRBD1	TRBV19	NA	TRBJ2-7	CASSRRAGGRNEQYF	TGTGCCAGTAGTAGGCGCGCAGGGGGCCGGAACGAGCAGTACTTC
NA	TRBV19	NA	TRBJ1-2	CASSPRGTHGYTF	TGTGCCAGTAGTCCCAGGGGAACCCATGGCTACACCTTC
NA	TRBV28	NA	TRBJ2-2	CASSLRIETGELFF	TGTGCCAGCAGTTTGAGGATCGAAACCGGGGAGCTGTTTTTT
NA	TRBV12-5	NA	TRBJ2-1	CASGLGGGWANEQFF	TGTGCTAGTGGTTTGGGAGGTGGTTGGGCTAATGAGCAGTTCTTC
NA	TRBV2	NA	TRBJ1-2	CASSEGRAYPYGYTF	TGTGCCAGCAGTGAAGGCAGGGCCTACCCCTATGGCTACACCTTC
NA	TRBV11-2	NA	TRBJ1-1	CASSFAGVNTEAFF	TGTGCCAGCAGCTTTGCAGGGGTGAACACTGAAGCTTTCTTT
NA	TRBV28	NA	TRBJ2-7	CASSFLSYEQYF	TGTGCCAGCAGTTTTCTCTCCTACGAGCAGTACTTC
TRBD2	TRBV7-6	NA	TRBJ2-3	CASSLGLAVVDTQYF	TGTGCCAGCAGTCTAGGACTAGCCGTAGTGGATACGCAGTATTTT
NA	TRBV7-2	NA	TRBJ2-6	CASSLALQGANVLTF	TGTGCCAGCAGCTTAGCACTTCAGGGGGCCAACGTCCTGACTTTC
NA	TRBV29-1	NA	TRBJ2-5	CSVGEGTYQETQYF	TGCAGCGTAGGGGAAGGGACGTACCAAGAGACCCAGTACTTC
NA	TRBV28	NA	TRBJ1-2	CASSLSGKGYTF	TGTGCCAGCAGTTTATCGGGGAAAGGCTACACCTTC
TRBD1	TRBV6-5	NA	TRBJ2-1	CASSQQGPGHEQFF	TGTGCCAGCAGCCAACAGGGGCCCGGCCATGAGCAGTTCTTC
TRBD1	TRBV9	NA	TRBJ2-5	CASSVTGGGETQYF	TGTGCCAGCAGCGTCACAGGGGGCGGTGAGACCCAGTACTTC
NA	TRBV28	NA	TRBJ1-1	CASSSTGNTEAFF	TGTGCCAGCAGTTCGACAGGGAACACTGAAGCTTTCTTT